This is a list of T cell receptor beta chains from one sample in a study of regulatory T cells in long-lasting Graves disease. Each CDR3 protein is one row after TCRdb ran MiXCR on the multiplex PCR reads. The data hold about 470,000 distinct CDR3 sequences, with just under 15% observed a single time. The same data also went into a second study, on T cells in Graves' hyperthyroidism and ophthalmopathy.

The sequencing used peripheral blood mononuclear cells (PBMCs), collected at new diagnosis, from a patient treated with antithyroid drugs. The receptors were gathered from a woman aged 25 to 39 with Graves disease. Each CDR3 is given with its conserved first and last residue. A D gene is named only where the DNA matches it firmly. Size tells how often a clone was seen (once, few, many) or the class of an expanded clone, and some rows leave it out.

cdr3_nt: TGTGCCAGCAGCTTAGGCGGAACCTTCTTGGGCTACACCTTC; cdr3_aa: CASSLGGTFLGYTF; v_call: TRBV7-9; j_call: TRBJ1-2; d_call: -; clone_size: -
cdr3_nt: TGCAGTGCCTGGACACCCAGTGGGACTGAAGCTTTCTTT; cdr3_aa: CSAWTPSGTEAFF; v_call: TRBV20-1; j_call: TRBJ1-1; d_call: -; clone_size: many
cdr3_nt: TGTGCCATCAGGGTTACAGGGGAACGCACTGAAGCTTTCTTT; cdr3_aa: CAIRVTGERTEAFF; v_call: TRBV10-3; j_call: TRBJ1-1; d_call: TRBD1; clone_size: few
cdr3_nt: TGTGCCAGCAGGAGAGGGCGGACTCAGCCCCAGCATTTT; cdr3_aa: CASRRGRTQPQHF; v_call: TRBV6-1; j_call: TRBJ1-5; d_call: -; clone_size: -
cdr3_nt: TGTGCCATCAGTCCGGGACAGGGGAATGAAGCTTTCTTT; cdr3_aa: CAISPGQGNEAFF; v_call: TRBV10-3; j_call: TRBJ1-1; d_call: TRBD1; clone_size: many
cdr3_nt: TGCAGTGCTATACAGACGAACACCGGGGAGCTGTTTTTT; cdr3_aa: CSAIQTNTGELFF; v_call: TRBV20-1; j_call: TRBJ2-2; d_call: -; clone_size: -
cdr3_nt: TGTGCCAGCAGCTCCCCGACTAGCGCGGAAGAGCAGTTCTTC; cdr3_aa: CASSSPTSAEEQFF; v_call: TRBV7-9; j_call: TRBJ2-1; d_call: TRBD2; clone_size: -
cdr3_nt: TGTGCCAGCAGCTCCCTAGACTGGAGCTCCTACGAGCAGTACTTC; cdr3_aa: CASSSLDWSSYEQYF; v_call: TRBV7-8; j_call: TRBJ2-7; d_call: -; clone_size: many
cdr3_nt: TGTGCCAGCAGTTTGTGGAGCGAGGCCAAAAACATTCAGTACTTC; cdr3_aa: CASSLWSEAKNIQYF; v_call: TRBV12-3/TRBV12-4; j_call: TRBJ2-4; d_call: -; clone_size: -
cdr3_nt: TGCGCCAGCAGCTTGGCTCGGACAGGAGTGAACACTGAAGCTTTCTTT; cdr3_aa: CASSLARTGVNTEAFF; v_call: TRBV5-1; j_call: TRBJ1-1; d_call: TRBD1; clone_size: -
cdr3_nt: TGTGCCAGCAGCCAAGAATGGATCCTAGGGAAGAAAAGCTCCTACAATGAGCAGTTCTTC; cdr3_aa: CASSQEWILGKKSSYNEQFF; v_call: TRBV3-1; j_call: TRBJ2-1; d_call: -; clone_size: few
cdr3_nt: TGTGCCAGCATAGGACAGGGGCAAGAGACCCAGTACTTC; cdr3_aa: CASIGQGQETQYF; v_call: TRBV2; j_call: TRBJ2-5; d_call: TRBD1; clone_size: many
cdr3_nt: TGTGCCAGCAGCTCCAACCCACAGGTCGTGATTTACGAGCAGTACTTC; cdr3_aa: CASSSNPQVVIYEQYF; v_call: TRBV7-6; j_call: TRBJ2-7; d_call: -; clone_size: -
cdr3_nt: TGTGCCAGCAGCATTGAGCGGGAGGGACTGCTTAACACAGATACGCAGTATTTT; cdr3_aa: CASSIEREGLLNTDTQYF; v_call: TRBV27; j_call: TRBJ2-3; d_call: TRBD2; clone_size: many
cdr3_nt: TGTGCCAGCAGAGGGACAGCCGGGGAGACCCAGTACTTC; cdr3_aa: CASRGTAGETQYF; v_call: TRBV28; j_call: TRBJ2-5; d_call: TRBD1; clone_size: many
cdr3_nt: TGCAGTGTCCCGGACGAGCGGGAGGGCCGCACCGGGGAGCTGTTTTTT; cdr3_aa: CSVPDEREGRTGELFF; v_call: TRBV20-1; j_call: TRBJ2-2; d_call: TRBD2; clone_size: -
cdr3_nt: TGCAGTGCTACTAGGGGGATGGTGGAGACCCAGTACTTC; cdr3_aa: CSATRGMVETQYF; v_call: TRBV20-1; j_call: TRBJ2-5; d_call: -; clone_size: -
cdr3_nt: TGTGCCAGCAGTTTATCGAGCTCTGGGGCCAACGTCCTGACTTTC; cdr3_aa: CASSLSSSGANVLTF; v_call: TRBV28; j_call: TRBJ2-6; d_call: -; clone_size: many
cdr3_nt: TGTGCCAGCAAAGCGGACTCCGGTATCGATACGCAGTATTTT; cdr3_aa: CASKADSGIDTQYF; v_call: TRBV11-2; j_call: TRBJ2-3; d_call: -; clone_size: many
cdr3_nt: TGCAGTGCTAGAGGCTACACCGGGACTAGCGTTTACAATGAGCAGTTCTTC; cdr3_aa: CSARGYTGTSVYNEQFF; v_call: TRBV20-1; j_call: TRBJ2-1; d_call: TRBD2; clone_size: few
cdr3_nt: TGTGCCAGTAGTATGGAGGCAGGGGCGAATGAGCAGTTCTTC; cdr3_aa: CASSMEAGANEQFF; v_call: TRBV19; j_call: TRBJ2-1; d_call: -; clone_size: -
cdr3_nt: TGTGCCAGTAATTTTGAGAACACTGAAGCTTTCTTT; cdr3_aa: CASNFENTEAFF; v_call: TRBV19; j_call: TRBJ1-1; d_call: -; clone_size: many
cdr3_nt: TGTGCCAGCTCACCCCCCCCGGGCGGGAGCTCCTACAATGAGCAGTTCTTC; cdr3_aa: CASSPPPGGSSYNEQFF; v_call: TRBV18; j_call: TRBJ2-1; d_call: TRBD2; clone_size: many
cdr3_nt: TGTGCCAGCACCCCGTCTGGCGGGAGCACAGATACGCAGTATTTT; cdr3_aa: CASTPSGGSTDTQYF; v_call: TRBV28; j_call: TRBJ2-3; d_call: -; clone_size: many
cdr3_nt: TGTGCCAGCAGTTTAGCAGGGCCGACCCACCCCGACGAGCAGTACTTC; cdr3_aa: CASSLAGPTHPDEQYF; v_call: TRBV12-3/TRBV12-4; j_call: TRBJ2-7; d_call: -; clone_size: few
cdr3_nt: TGTGCCAGCGGGCGAACCGAGGGCGGGGAGCTGTTTTTT; cdr3_aa: CASGRTEGGELFF; v_call: TRBV7-3; j_call: TRBJ2-2; d_call: -; clone_size: few
cdr3_nt: TGTGCCAGCAGCTTAGTCGGGCAGGGGGCGCGATTATACGAGCAGTACTTC; cdr3_aa: CASSLVGQGARLYEQYF; v_call: TRBV11-2; j_call: TRBJ2-7; d_call: TRBD1; clone_size: -
cdr3_nt: TGTGCCATCAGTGAGGGAAGCGGAGCACCCTACAATGAGCAGTTCTTC; cdr3_aa: CAISEGSGAPYNEQFF; v_call: TRBV10-3; j_call: TRBJ2-1; d_call: -; clone_size: -
cdr3_nt: TGTGCCAGCAGCCAGGATTGGCAGGAGCAGTACTTC; cdr3_aa: CASSQDWQEQYF; v_call: TRBV7-2; j_call: TRBJ2-7; d_call: -; clone_size: few
cdr3_nt: TGTGCCTGGAGTGGACTAGTATCCTACAATGAGCAGTTCTTC; cdr3_aa: CAWSGLVSYNEQFF; v_call: TRBV30; j_call: TRBJ2-1; d_call: -; clone_size: many
cdr3_nt: TGTGCCAGCAGCCGACTCGGACTAGCGGGAGGGCCCGGCTACAATGAGCAGTTCTTC; cdr3_aa: CASSRLGLAGGPGYNEQFF; v_call: TRBV5-8; j_call: TRBJ2-1; d_call: TRBD2; clone_size: -
cdr3_nt: TGTGCCAGCCCACCAGGGACAGGGTCCTACGAGCAGTACTTC; cdr3_aa: CASPPGTGSYEQYF; v_call: TRBV18; j_call: TRBJ2-7; d_call: TRBD1; clone_size: -
cdr3_nt: TGTGCCAGCAGCAACCGGGACAGGGGCCCTAGCAATCAGCCCCAGCATTTT; cdr3_aa: CASSNRDRGPSNQPQHF; v_call: TRBV28; j_call: TRBJ1-5; d_call: TRBD1; clone_size: many
cdr3_nt: TGTGCCAGCAGTTTCCAGGGACAGGGCATCGGGGAGCAGTACTTC; cdr3_aa: CASSFQGQGIGEQYF; v_call: TRBV12-3/TRBV12-4; j_call: TRBJ2-7; d_call: TRBD1; clone_size: many
cdr3_nt: TGTGCCAGCAGTCAAGGGGGGACTAGCGGGAGCTACACTGAGCAGTTCTTC; cdr3_aa: CASSQGGTSGSYTEQFF; v_call: TRBV7-6; j_call: TRBJ2-1; d_call: TRBD2; clone_size: few
cdr3_nt: TGTGCCAGCAGTTACCGGCGACAGGGGTTTTCCTACGAGCAGTACTTC; cdr3_aa: CASSYRRQGFSYEQYF; v_call: TRBV6-5; j_call: TRBJ2-7; d_call: TRBD1; clone_size: few
cdr3_nt: TGTGCCAGCAGGCGTTCAGGGGCGTTAAACTATGGCTACACCTTC; cdr3_aa: CASRRSGALNYGYTF; v_call: TRBV16; j_call: TRBJ1-2; d_call: -; clone_size: many
cdr3_nt: TGTGCCATCAGTGAGGAAAGGACTAGCGGACGGCGAGAGACCCAGTACTTC; cdr3_aa: CAISEERTSGRRETQYF; v_call: TRBV10-3; j_call: TRBJ2-5; d_call: TRBD2; clone_size: few
cdr3_nt: TGTGCCTGGAGTGGAGGGAGGGCGACCGGGGAGCTGTTTTTT; cdr3_aa: CAWSGGRATGELFF; v_call: TRBV30; j_call: TRBJ2-2; d_call: TRBD2; clone_size: few
cdr3_nt: TGTGCCAGCAGTAAAGTCAGTATGAACACTGAAGCTTTCTTT; cdr3_aa: CASSKVSMNTEAFF; v_call: TRBV25-1; j_call: TRBJ1-1; d_call: -; clone_size: -
cdr3_nt: TGCAGTGCCACAGGAGTTAGAGCCTTCTACGAGCAGTACTTC; cdr3_aa: CSATGVRAFYEQYF; v_call: TRBV20-1; j_call: TRBJ2-7; d_call: -; clone_size: many
cdr3_nt: TGCGCCAGCAGCCAATGGGGGCGGGGGCCCAACCTCTACGAGCAGTACTTC; cdr3_aa: CASSQWGRGPNLYEQYF; v_call: TRBV4-1; j_call: TRBJ2-7; d_call: -; clone_size: -
cdr3_nt: TGTGCCAGCAGTTACTCAGGGGGCTTAGGCGGGGAGCTGTTTTTT; cdr3_aa: CASSYSGGLGGELFF; v_call: TRBV6-2/TRBV6-3; j_call: TRBJ2-2; d_call: TRBD1; clone_size: few
cdr3_nt: TGTGCCAGCACCGGGACGGTCCTTCCATACGAGCAGTACTTC; cdr3_aa: CASTGTVLPYEQYF; v_call: TRBV2; j_call: TRBJ2-7; d_call: -; clone_size: many
cdr3_nt: TGTGCCAGCAGTTTAGTCCCCCCGGGACGAGGTCAGCCCCAGCATTTT; cdr3_aa: CASSLVPPGRGQPQHF; v_call: TRBV12-3/TRBV12-4; j_call: TRBJ1-5; d_call: -; clone_size: many
cdr3_nt: TGTGCCAGCAGTGGGATGGGTAGCGGGAGAGGCTCCTACGAGCAGTACTTC; cdr3_aa: CASSGMGSGRGSYEQYF; v_call: TRBV2; j_call: TRBJ2-7; d_call: TRBD2; clone_size: many
cdr3_nt: TGCGCCAGCTTGGAGGAGGACGACGAGCAGTACTTC; cdr3_aa: CASLEEDDEQYF; v_call: TRBV5-1; j_call: TRBJ2-7; d_call: -; clone_size: -
cdr3_nt: TGTGCCAGCAGCAGCCAAGCGTGGGACGGCACAGATACGCAGTATTTT; cdr3_aa: CASSSQAWDGTDTQYF; v_call: TRBV3-1; j_call: TRBJ2-3; d_call: -; clone_size: once
cdr3_nt: TGCAGTGCTAGGGTACTAGCGGGATACAATGAGCAGTTCTTC; cdr3_aa: CSARVLAGYNEQFF; v_call: TRBV20-1; j_call: TRBJ2-1; d_call: TRBD2; clone_size: many